A selection of T cell receptor beta chains follows, all from one sample in a study of Ad26.COV2.S vaccination and SARS-CoV-2 variants. The assay was immunoSEQ multiplex PCR, and TCRdb's table has in-frame clones only and misses some. The data show over 400,000 clones, 80% to 95% seen once. The source material was peripheral blood, sampled in a trial of Ad26.COV2.S vaccine versus placebo. The receptors were sampled from a person aged 18-60 years who received the Ad26.COV2.S COVID-19 vaccine or a placebo. Both conserved end residues are part of each CDR3. Each record gives: CDR3 length, D gene, V gene, J gene, clone size, CDR3 DNA, CDR3 protein. A D gene is named only where the DNA matches it firmly. Clone size is given for some rows only: seen once, a few or many times, or a class if the clone is expanded.

CDR3 length: 15; D gene: .; V gene: TRBV9; J gene: TRBJ1-6; clone size: .; CDR3 DNA: TGTGCCAGCAGCGTAGTCATGGATGGTGGTTCACCCCTCCACTTT; CDR3 protein: CASSVVMDGGSPLHF
CDR3 length: 16; D gene: TRBD1; V gene: TRBV2; J gene: TRBJ2-7; clone size: .; CDR3 DNA: TGTGCCACCAATTCAGCCAGGGGGCCCCGCCGGGACGAGCAGTACTTC; CDR3 protein: CATNSARGPRRDEQYF
CDR3 length: 14; D gene: TRBD1; V gene: TRBV2; J gene: TRBJ1-2; clone size: .; CDR3 DNA: TGTGCCAGCAGTAGGGGACAGGGGGCGTCTGGCTACACCTTC; CDR3 protein: CASSRGQGASGYTF
CDR3 length: 15; D gene: .; V gene: TRBV27; J gene: TRBJ2-5; clone size: once; CDR3 DNA: TGTGCCAGCGCCAACGGACGGGGGTACCAAGAGACCCAGTACTTC; CDR3 protein: CASANGRGYQETQYF
CDR3 length: 16; D gene: TRBD1; V gene: TRBV30; J gene: TRBJ2-7; clone size: .; CDR3 DNA: TGTGCCTGGAGTCCCGGGACAGGGGGCTTTGGCTACGAGCAGTACTTC; CDR3 protein: CAWSPGTGGFGYEQYF
CDR3 length: 13; D gene: .; V gene: TRBV18; J gene: TRBJ1-4; clone size: .; CDR3 DNA: TGTGCCAGCTCACCAGACAGTACCCGTAAACTGTTTTTT; CDR3 protein: CASSPDSTRKLFF
CDR3 length: 17; D gene: .; V gene: TRBV28; J gene: TRBJ1-3; clone size: .; CDR3 DNA: TGTGCCAGCAGTTTATTAAGTATAAGGGCCACTGGAAACACCATATATTTT; CDR3 protein: CASSLLSIRATGNTIYF
CDR3 length: 15; D gene: .; V gene: TRBV27; J gene: TRBJ1-2; clone size: .; CDR3 DNA: TGTGCCAGCAGTCCATTGGAGGGGGACGCTTATGGCTACACCTTC; CDR3 protein: CASSPLEGDAYGYTF
CDR3 length: 13; D gene: TRBD1; V gene: TRBV7-2; J gene: TRBJ1-2; clone size: .; CDR3 DNA: TGTGCCAGCAGCTCGGACAGGGTTCGTGGCTACACCTTC; CDR3 protein: CASSSDRVRGYTF
CDR3 length: 14; D gene: .; V gene: TRBV4-1; J gene: TRBJ2-7; clone size: .; CDR3 DNA: TGCGCCAGCAGCCAAGAACTACAGGGTTACGAGCAGTACTTC; CDR3 protein: CASSQELQGYEQYF
CDR3 length: 14; D gene: .; V gene: TRBV3-1/TRBV3-2; J gene: TRBJ2-2; clone size: few; CDR3 DNA: TGTGCCAGCAGCCTACAGGGAAACACCGGGGAGCTGTTTTTT; CDR3 protein: CASSLQGNTGELFF
CDR3 length: 13; D gene: .; V gene: TRBV5-4; J gene: TRBJ1-1; clone size: few; CDR3 DNA: TGTGCCAGCAGCCTACTTGCCCACACTGAAGCTTTCTTT; CDR3 protein: CASSLLAHTEAFF
CDR3 length: 13; D gene: TRBD1; V gene: TRBV12-3/TRBV12-4; J gene: TRBJ1-3; clone size: once; CDR3 DNA: TGTGCCAGCAGGACAGGGAACGGAAACACCATATATTTT; CDR3 protein: CASRTGNGNTIYF
CDR3 length: 14; D gene: .; V gene: TRBV12-5; J gene: TRBJ2-3; clone size: .; CDR3 DNA: TGTGCTAGTGGTTTGTCCGCCGCTCAAGATACGCAGTATTTT; CDR3 protein: CASGLSAAQDTQYF
CDR3 length: 16; D gene: TRBD2; V gene: TRBV2; J gene: TRBJ2-3; clone size: .; CDR3 DNA: TGTGCCAGCCGACTAGCGGGGAGCCGTAGCACAGATACGCAGTATTTT; CDR3 protein: CASRLAGSRSTDTQYF
CDR3 length: 14; D gene: TRBD1; V gene: TRBV4-3; J gene: TRBJ2-1; clone size: .; CDR3 DNA: TGCGCCAGCAGCCCGGGACAGGGCTACAATGAGCAGTTCTTC; CDR3 protein: CASSPGQGYNEQFF
CDR3 length: 14; D gene: .; V gene: TRBV4-1; J gene: TRBJ2-3; clone size: .; CDR3 DNA: TGCGCCAGCAGCCAAGACCCTCAGGCAGATACGCAGTATTTT; CDR3 protein: CASSQDPQADTQYF
CDR3 length: 12; D gene: TRBD2; V gene: TRBV5-6; J gene: TRBJ2-4; clone size: once; CDR3 DNA: TGTGCCAGCAGCCGGGGGGTAACTATTCAGTACTTC; CDR3 protein: CASSRGVTIQYF
CDR3 length: 16; D gene: .; V gene: TRBV7-9; J gene: TRBJ2-3; clone size: .; CDR3 DNA: TGTGCCAGCAGCCCCTGGGCGTCCGGGGACACAGATACGCAGTATTTT; CDR3 protein: CASSPWASGDTDTQYF
CDR3 length: 17; D gene: TRBD2; V gene: TRBV28; J gene: TRBJ2-4; clone size: .; CDR3 DNA: TGTGCCAGCAGGGGACTAGCGGGGGCCAACGGTGGAAACATTCAGTACTTC; CDR3 protein: CASRGLAGANGGNIQYF
CDR3 length: 15; D gene: .; V gene: TRBV3-1/TRBV3-2; J gene: TRBJ2-3; clone size: .; CDR3 DNA: TGTGCCAGCAGTTCTAGCCGAACAAACACAGATACGCAGTATTTT; CDR3 protein: CASSSSRTNTDTQYF
CDR3 length: 14; D gene: .; V gene: TRBV7-8; J gene: TRBJ2-3; clone size: once; CDR3 DNA: TGTGCCAGCAGCTTAGTCGCGCTCACAGATACGCAGTATTTT; CDR3 protein: CASSLVALTDTQYF
CDR3 length: 13; D gene: .; V gene: TRBV10-1; J gene: TRBJ2-7; clone size: .; CDR3 DNA: TGCGCCAGCAGTGGGAGTCGTAGCTACGAGCAGTACTTC; CDR3 protein: CASSGSRSYEQYF
CDR3 length: 15; D gene: .; V gene: TRBV4-2; J gene: TRBJ1-6; clone size: .; CDR3 DNA: TGTGCCAGCAGCCAAGTTCTTGAGAATAATTCACCCCTCCACTTT; CDR3 protein: CASSQVLENNSPLHF
CDR3 length: 16; D gene: TRBD1; V gene: TRBV19; J gene: TRBJ2-1; clone size: once; CDR3 DNA: TGTGCCAGTAGTCACGGACAGGCCAGCCTATTCAATGAGCAGTTCTTC; CDR3 protein: CASSHGQASLFNEQFF